Sequencing of this TCR beta chain was carried out in a study of Graves' ophthalmopathy and Graves' hyperthyroidism. Study-wide results and limits: The majority of expanded thyroid clonotypes above 0.001 frequency also occurred in blood. Ophthalmopathy could be told apart from stable hyperthyroidism by a 13-signature model (around 88% sensitivity, around 78% specificity).

CDR3 regions of TCR beta were amplified from RNA transcripts. First-round RT-PCR used HTBI primers; second-round multiplex PCR followed. TCRdb analysed the multiplex PCR reads with MiXCR anew, one entry per CDR3 protein. The sample contains over a million distinct CDR3 sequences, around a third of which appear only once. In this cohort, patients with other autoimmune diseases, uncontrolled infections, pregnancy or lactation were excluded. Clinical symptoms, serum thyroxine, TRAb, thyroid ultrasound and orbital computed tomography were relied on for diagnosis. V lost 7 bases, J lost 5 bases, and 12 bases stayed unmatched. From germline, CDR1 is LNHDA and CDR2 SQIVND (reference sequence). This CDR3 spans 15 amino acids. Turning to this clonotype: As yet, its antigen is unknown.

The rearrangement links TRBV19 to TRBJ2-5; 8 nucleotides match TRBD1. The sequence was collected from an adult man with Graves' hyperthyroidism. Input material: peripheral blood or thyroid tissue (not recorded which). The CDR3 reads CASKDEARGRETQYF. CDR3 in DNA: TGTGCCAGTAAGGATGAGGCCAGGGGGCGTGAGACCCAGTACTTC.